This T cell receptor (beta chain) was identified during a study of PD-1 blockade in classical Hodgkin lymphoma. Study-wide results and caveats: Diversity in CD4+ TCRs, unlike that measured in CD8+ TCRs, had risen significantly by C4D1. Baseline diversity resembling that of newly diagnosed patients was seen in complete responders.

Data came from immunoSEQ multiplex PCR; TCRdb stores just in-frame clones and leaves some out. The sample consists of 25,000 or so clones, approximately 87% of them appearing once. As concerns this clone: Its specificity is not known.

CDR1 is SGHAT, CDR2 FQNNGV, per germline. The germline V and J ends were trimmed by 6 bases and 7 bases, with 21 bases remaining between them. The CDR3 is made up of 16 amino acids. Time point defined: cycle 4 day 1 (C4D1), after five to seven weeks of nivolumab. Each and every patient relapsed after autologous stem cell transplantation, and patients got differing brentuximab vedotin exposure. V usage is TRBV11-2 and J usage is TRBJ1-4; tentatively, D is TRBD1 (5 bases). This sample comprised peripheral blood mononuclear cells (PBMCs), obtained before the fourth cycle of nivolumab. This clonotype was obtained from a human donor with classical Hodgkin lymphoma. The CDR3 DNA reads TGTGCCAGCAGTCGGTCTGCTTCAGGGAGGGGTGAAAAACTGTTTTTT. It is translated as CASSRSASGRGEKLFF.